These T cell receptor beta chains were read from a single sample in a study of T cells after posttransplantation cyclophosphamide. Generated by immunoSEQ multiplex PCR, the TCRdb table keeps only in-frame clones and is missing some. In total the sample includes some 7,900 clones, none of them seen once. This material consisted of PBMCs, taken after an allogeneic stem cell transplant with post-transplant cyclophosphamide. These receptors came from a male patient in his thirties who received an allogeneic stem cell transplant from an unrelated donor, was CMV-positive, and had acute and chronic GVHD. Some T cells may be supplied by the graft donor. Both conserved end residues are part of each CDR3. The order of the fields is CDR3 length, J gene, D gene, clone size, V gene, CDR3 DNA, CDR3 protein. D genes are given only for firm matches. A clone size is listed for some rows: how often the clone was seen (once, few, many), or a class if it is expanded.

15 TRBJ2-2 TRBD2 NA TRBV27 TGTGCCAGCGGAACTAGCGGGAAAGGATCCGGGGAGCTGTTTTTT CASGTSGKGSGELFF
15 TRBJ1-5 TRBD1 many TRBV27 TGTGCCAGCAGTTCCGGGACAGGCGGCAATCAGCCCCAGCATTTT CASSSGTGGNQPQHF
17 TRBJ1-1 TRBD1 medium-sized TRBV12-3/TRBV12-4 TGTGCCAGCAGTTTGGGAACAGGGGCCTCGGGGAAAATTGAAGCTTTCTTT CASSLGTGASGKIEAFF
16 TRBJ2-7 NA many TRBV7-8 TGTGCCAGCAGCTCCTCGGGACTTGCCAGCTCCTACGAGCAGTACTTC CASSSSGLASSYEQYF
16 TRBJ2-3 TRBD2 many TRBV5-1 TGCGCCAGCAGCCCTAGTCTAGCGGGAGGGACAGATACGCAGTATTTT CASSPSLAGGTDTQYF
16 TRBJ2-7 TRBD1 many TRBV19 TGTGCCAGTAGTAGGGTGCCGGGACAGGGGTGGGACGAGCAGTACTTC CASSRVPGQGWDEQYF
14 TRBJ2-4 NA many TRBV4-1 TGCGCCAGCAGCCCTGGGGGGGCCAAAAACATTCAGTACTTC CASSPGGAKNIQYF
15 TRBJ2-3 TRBD1 many TRBV11-2 TGTGCCAGCTCTCGAACCTCCCAGGGGGCAGATACGCAGTATTTT CASSRTSQGADTQYF
15 TRBJ2-5 TRBD1 many TRBV7-9 TGTGCCAGCAGCTTAGGCAGGGGGCGCCCAGAGACCCAGTACTTC CASSLGRGRPETQYF
15 TRBJ1-4 NA many TRBV11-3 TGTGCCAGCAGCTTAGACTCCGCGGCTAATGAAAAACTGTTTTTT CASSLDSAANEKLFF
18 TRBJ2-2 TRBD2 NA TRBV6-4 TGTGCCAGCAGTGACCGGGGACTAGCGGAGAATTACACCGGGGAGCTGTTTTTT CASSDRGLAENYTGELFF
14 TRBJ1-1 NA many TRBV5-4 TGTGCCAGCAGCTTTGACACAGCGAACACTGAAGCTTTCTTT CASSFDTANTEAFF
17 TRBJ2-3 NA NA TRBV9 TGTGCCAGCAGCCCACAACCCAGGGGGGCAGGCACAGATACGCAGTATTTT CASSPQPRGAGTDTQYF
13 TRBJ1-1 NA many TRBV12-3/TRBV12-4 TGTGCCAGCAGCCGTTTTAGAACTGGTGAAGCTTTCTTT CASSRFRTGEAFF
14 TRBJ1-1 TRBD1 many TRBV29-1 TGCAGCGTCGGACAGGATAGGGTGAACACTGAAGCTTTCTTT CSVGQDRVNTEAFF
16 TRBJ2-6 NA many TRBV11-2 TGTGCCAGCATCGAATACAGGGCTTCTGGGGCCAACGTCCTGACTTTC CASIEYRASGANVLTF
13 TRBJ2-5 NA many TRBV9 TGTGCCAGCAGCGTAGCCAGGGAAGAGACCCAGTACTTC CASSVAREETQYF
14 TRBJ2-5 TRBD2 many TRBV5-1 TGCGCCAGCAGCCGAGCGGGGGGGTCGGAGACCCAGTACTTC CASSRAGGSETQYF